The text below deals with one T cell receptor (beta chain). Antigen unknown. The source of the sample is a study of OX40 agonist ivuxolimab in advanced cancers. Germline V gene lookup returns CDR1 LGHNT and CDR2 FRNRAP. This CDR3 comprises 15 residues. V was shortened by 0 bases and J by 5 bases, with 13 bases between the two germline ends. Study-wide results and limits: Clonal expansion was seen in CD4+ and CD8+ blood T cells by week 6 at 0.1 to 3.0 mg/kg.

Profiling relied on immunoSEQ multiplex PCR, and the TCRdb table lists in-frame clones only, not all of them. The sample gives 75,000 to 100,000 clones, 80% to 95% of which show up once; around 3.5% is in the top ten. The sequence was collected from an adult with an advanced solid tumor such as melanoma, head and neck, liver or kidney cancer. J is TRBJ2-5 and V is TRBV12-5, with D tentatively TRBD1 or TRBD2 (5 bases each). The source was CD4+ or CD8+ T cells sorted from blood, collected in a trial of the OX40 agonist ivuxolimab. DNA for the CDR3: TGTGCTAGTGGTTTGGTGCCCAGTGAGGGGGAGACCCAGTACTTC. As protein: CASGLVPSEGETQYF.